The 18 T cell receptor beta chains below all came from one sample that was sequenced in a study of blood T cell repertoires in COVID-19 (dated by TCRdb to the early 2020s). Library preparation used the immunoSEQ multiplex PCR assay. This is the immuneACCESS table as TCRdb keeps it, with only in-frame sequences that have V and J called. A part of the clones is gone; compared with another copy, unresolved V genes explain less than half, and the rest is unexplained. The sample includes a few hundred thousand clones, with around 84% observed a single time. The top ten clonotypes cover 5% to 8% of the sample. Material: PBMCs or T cells enriched from blood (not recorded which). The origin of the receptors is a woman between 45 and 65 years old who had been exposed to COVID-19.

The chain has TRBV6-5 and TRBJ1-2; 10 bases line up with TRBD1. The germline V gene encodes CDR1 MNHEY and CDR2 SVGAGI. This CDR3 spans 14 amino acids. Trimming removed 6 bases from V and 5 bases from J; junction bases left unmatched: 6. The CDR3: CASRPTGGAYGYTF. The CDR3 DNA reads as TGTGCCAGCAGACCGACAGGGGGCGCGTATGGCTACACCTTC.

V usage is TRBV29-1 and J usage is TRBJ1-1; 7 nucleotides match TRBD1. Per germline, CDR1 SQVTM and CDR2 ANQGSEA. CDR3 length: 13 amino acids. Trimming removed 5 bases from V and 4 bases from J; junction bases left unmatched: 7. The CDR3 here is CSVKTGMGTEAFF. CDR3 nucleotide sequence: TGCAGCGTTAAGACAGGGATGGGCACTGAAGCTTTCTTT.

The chain joins TRBV6-2 or TRBV6-3 to TRBJ2-3; 12 positions agree with TRBD2. The germline gives CDR1 MNHEY, CDR2 SVGEGT. The CDR3 consists of 18 residues. V lost 0 bases and J lost 6; bases outside the gene matches: 10. The CDR3 loop is CASSYSMTSGGLRDTQYF. In DNA form, the CDR3 reads TGTGCCAGCAGTTACTCGATGACTAGCGGGGGCCTTAGGGATACGCAGTATTTT.

V and J are TRBV18 and TRBJ1-6; D might be TRBD1 (5 bases). CDR1 is KGHSH, CDR2 LQKENI, per germline. The germline V and J ends were trimmed by 3 bases and 7 bases, with 19 bases remaining between them. The CDR3 spans 17 residues. The CDR3 region has the DNA TGTGCCAGCTCACCGGGCAGCGGGGGAGGTAGGAATTCACCCCTCCACTTT. It yields the protein CASSPGSGGGRNSPLHF.

The rearrangement links TRBV3-1 (or the pseudogene TRBV3-2) to TRBJ1-6, with 7 bases lining up with TRBD1. Germline assignment: CDR1 LGHDT and CDR2 YNNKEL (reference sequence). The J segment lost 6 bases and the V segment lost 4 bases, leaving 6 bases of the junction unmatched. CDR3 size: 15 residues. CDR3 loop: CASSRTGQSNSPLHF. In DNA form, the CDR3 reads TGTGCCAGCAGCCGGACGGGACAGAGTAATTCACCCCTCCACTTT.

This clone was found a few times. The chain uses TRBV19 and TRBJ2-1, with TRBD2 as a possible D gene (5 bases). There are 13 residues in the CDR3. V lost 8 bases to trimming and J lost 1 base, with 9 bases between them. Per the germline V gene, CDR1 is LNHDA and CDR2 is SQIVND (reference sequence). In DNA form, the CDR3 reads TGTGCCAGTCGGGGTGTATCCTACAATGAGCAGTTCTTC. This sequence encodes CASRGVSYNEQFF.

V and J are TRBV19 and TRBJ1-3, with D hard to call. The CDR3 contains 14 residues. V shed 10 bases and J shed 0 bases, with 13 bases lying between them. CDR1 and CDR2 from the germline V gene are LNHDA and SQIVND (reference sequence). CDR3 sequence: CAMRNGNSGNTIYF. The DNA of the CDR3 is TGTGCCATGCGGAATGGTAACTCTGGAAACACCATATATTTT.

The chain has TRBV19 and TRBJ2-1; D is unclear. The CDR3 is made up of 12 amino acids. The germline V gene encodes CDR1 LNHDA and CDR2 SQIVND (reference sequence). The V and J ends lost 5 bases and 15 bases respectively, with 17 bases between them. In DNA form, the CDR3 reads TGTGCCAGTAGTCTCGGGTTGAATCCAGTGTTCTTC. This translates into CASSLGLNPVFF.

CDR3 sequence reads: CASSSTGALTGELFF. The CDR3, as DNA: TGTGCCAGCAGCTCGACAGGGGCTCTCACCGGGGAGCTGTTTTTT. The V gene is TRBV7-6, the J gene TRBJ2-2, with TRBD1 identical over 8 bases. The V segment lost 4 bases and the J segment 4 bases; nucleotides outside the gene matches: 5. The CDR3 contains 15 residues. The germline gives CDR1 SGHVS, CDR2 FNYEAQ.

This chain connects TRBV2 to TRBJ1-5; 9 bases fit TRBD1. Germline-derived CDR1 and CDR2 are SNHLY and FYNNEI. This CDR3 is 15 amino acids long. The V segment lost 2 bases and the J segment 6 bases; nucleotides outside the gene matches: 5. This CDR3 is CASSESQGATQPQHF. As DNA, the CDR3 is TGTGCCAGCAGTGAATCACAGGGGGCAACTCAGCCCCAGCATTTT.

The chain is built from TRBV4-1 and TRBJ1-2; 7 nucleotides agree with TRBD1. CDR1 is MGHRA, CDR2 YSYEKL, per germline. Trimming took 4 bases from V and 5 from J; bases not matched to a gene: 13. The CDR3 loop spans 16 amino acids. The CDR3 loop reads CASSPPGQGQRYGYTF. The CDR3 DNA sequence: TGCGCCAGCAGCCCCCCCGGGCAGGGACAGAGATATGGCTACACCTTC.

The chain couples TRBV28 to TRBJ2-2, with a weak D call TRBD1 (6 bases). This CDR3 has 14 residues. Trimming stripped 6 bases from V and 1 base from J, with 9 bases between. The germline V gene encodes CDR1 MDHEN and CDR2 SYDVKM. In DNA form, the CDR3 reads TGTGCCAGCAGACCACAGGGGAACACCGGGGAGCTGTTTTTT. It is translated as CASRPQGNTGELFF.

The chain is built from TRBV30 and TRBJ1-3; D unclear. Germline CDR1 GTSNPN, CDR2 SVGIG (reference sequence). CDR3 length equals 12 residues. V lost 1 base to trimming and J lost 1 base, with 2 bases between them. CDR3 coding DNA: TGTGCCTGGAGTGCTTCTGGAAACACCATATATTTT. Its translation is CAWSASGNTIYF.

V is TRBV18 and J is TRBJ1-2, with 8 bases matching TRBD1. The CDR3 runs 14 residues. The germline V gene has CDR1 KGHSH and CDR2 LQKENI. Trimming removed 3 bases from V and 3 bases from J; junction bases left unmatched: 3. The CDR3 spells CASSPQGADYGYTF. In DNA, the CDR3 is TGTGCCAGCTCACCCCAGGGGGCCGACTATGGCTACACCTTC.

The V call is TRBV10-2, the J call TRBJ1-1, with a weak D call TRBD1 (5 bases). Germline assignment: CDR1 WSHSY and CDR2 SAAADI. This CDR3 comprises 16 residues. Trimming cost V 3 bases and J 1 base, with 15 bases left between them. The CDR3 sequence is CASSDQTGGRNTEAFF. In DNA form, the CDR3 reads TGCGCCAGCAGTGACCAAACAGGAGGGAGGAACACTGAAGCTTTCTTT.

The chain links TRBV6-5 to TRBJ1-6, with unresolved D. The V and J ends lost 6 bases and 8 bases respectively, with 8 bases between them. The CDR3 contains 12 residues. CDR1 MNHEY and CDR2 SVGAGI come from the germline V gene. The CDR3 DNA follows: TGTGCCAGCAGGATTGCGGATTCACCCCTCCACTTT. Amino acids: CASRIADSPLHF.

CDR3 bases: TGTGCCAGCAGCTTGACAGGCCCAACTAACTATGGCTACACCTTC. Protein product: CASSLTGPTNYGYTF. This chain connects TRBV5-5 to TRBJ1-2; possibly TRBD1 for D (5 bases). V was clipped by 1 base and J by 0 bases, with 10 bases between them. Germline CDR1 is SGHKS and CDR2 is YYEKEE (reference sequence). CDR3 size: 15 residues.

The chain is built from TRBV5-8 and TRBJ1-1, with 9 bases fitting TRBD1. CDR1 is SGHTS, CDR2 YDEGEE, per germline. Trimming cost V 4 bases and J 5 bases; bases outside gene matches: 6. This CDR3 is 14 amino acids long. CDR3 protein: CASSHRGRGTEAFF. The CDR3 region has the DNA TGTGCCAGCAGCCACAGGGGGCGGGGGACTGAAGCTTTCTTT.